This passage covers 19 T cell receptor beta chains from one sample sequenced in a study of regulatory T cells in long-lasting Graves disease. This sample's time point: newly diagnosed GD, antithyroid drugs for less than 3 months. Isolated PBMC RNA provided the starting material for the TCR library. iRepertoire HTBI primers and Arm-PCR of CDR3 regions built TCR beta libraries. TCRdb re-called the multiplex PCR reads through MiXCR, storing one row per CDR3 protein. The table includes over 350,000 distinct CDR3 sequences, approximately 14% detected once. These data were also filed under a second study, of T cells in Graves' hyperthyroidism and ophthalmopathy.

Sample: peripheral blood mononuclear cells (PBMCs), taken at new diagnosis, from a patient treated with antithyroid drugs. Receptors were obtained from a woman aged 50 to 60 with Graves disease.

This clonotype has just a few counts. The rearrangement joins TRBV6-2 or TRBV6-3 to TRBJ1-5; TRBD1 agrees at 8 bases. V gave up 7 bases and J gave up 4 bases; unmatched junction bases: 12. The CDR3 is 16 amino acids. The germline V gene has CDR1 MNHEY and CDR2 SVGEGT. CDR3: CASTQRQGFSNQPQHF. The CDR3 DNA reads TGTGCCAGCACTCAACGACAGGGGTTCTCTAATCAGCCCCAGCATTTT.

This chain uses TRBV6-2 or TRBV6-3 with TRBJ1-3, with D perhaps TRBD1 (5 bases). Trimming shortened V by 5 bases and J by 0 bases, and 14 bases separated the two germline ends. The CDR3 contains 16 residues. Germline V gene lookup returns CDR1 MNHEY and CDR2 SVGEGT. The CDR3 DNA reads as TGTGCCAGCAGTGAACGACTGACAGACTCTGGAAACACCATATATTTT. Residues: CASSERLTDSGNTIYF.

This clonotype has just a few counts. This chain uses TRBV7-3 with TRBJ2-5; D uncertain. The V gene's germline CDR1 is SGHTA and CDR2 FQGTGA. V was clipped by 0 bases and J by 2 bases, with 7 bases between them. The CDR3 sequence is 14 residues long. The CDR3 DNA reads TGTGCCAGCAGCTTAACAGGCCGGCAAGAGACCCAGTACTTC. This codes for CASSLTGRQETQYF. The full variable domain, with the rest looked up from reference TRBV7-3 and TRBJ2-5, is GAGVSQTPSNKVTEKGKYVELRCDPISGHTALYWYRQSLGQGPEFLIYFQGTGAADDSGLPNDRFFAVRPEGSVSTLKIQRTERGDSAVYLCASSLTGRQETQYFGPGTRLLVL.

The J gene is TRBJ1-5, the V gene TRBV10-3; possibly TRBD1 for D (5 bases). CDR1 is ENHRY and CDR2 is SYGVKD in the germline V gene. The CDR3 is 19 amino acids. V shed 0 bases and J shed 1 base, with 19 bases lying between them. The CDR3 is CAISESSGAGLLSNQPQHF. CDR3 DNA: TGTGCCATCAGTGAGTCGAGTGGGGCAGGGTTATTGAGCAATCAGCCCCAGCATTTT.

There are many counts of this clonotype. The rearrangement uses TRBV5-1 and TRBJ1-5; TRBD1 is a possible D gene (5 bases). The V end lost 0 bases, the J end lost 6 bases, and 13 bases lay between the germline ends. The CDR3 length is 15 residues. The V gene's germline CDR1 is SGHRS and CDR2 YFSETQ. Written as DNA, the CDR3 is TGCGCCAGCAGCTTGGACAGGTCCGTCGGTCAGCCCCAGCATTTT. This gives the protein CASSLDRSVGQPQHF.

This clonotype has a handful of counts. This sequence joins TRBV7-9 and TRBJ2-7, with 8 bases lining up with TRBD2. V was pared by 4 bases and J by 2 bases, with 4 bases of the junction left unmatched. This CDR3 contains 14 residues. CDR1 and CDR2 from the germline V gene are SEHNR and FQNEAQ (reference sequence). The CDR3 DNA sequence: TGTGCCAGCAGCTCGGGACTAGTCCCCTACGAGCAGTACTTC. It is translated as CASSSGLVPYEQYF.

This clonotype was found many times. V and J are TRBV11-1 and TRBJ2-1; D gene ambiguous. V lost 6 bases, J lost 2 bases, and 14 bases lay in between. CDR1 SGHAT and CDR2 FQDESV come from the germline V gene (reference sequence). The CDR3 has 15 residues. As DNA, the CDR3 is TGTGCCAGCAGTTTGGGTCCTACGCCCTACAATGAGCAGTTCTTC. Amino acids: CASSLGPTPYNEQFF.

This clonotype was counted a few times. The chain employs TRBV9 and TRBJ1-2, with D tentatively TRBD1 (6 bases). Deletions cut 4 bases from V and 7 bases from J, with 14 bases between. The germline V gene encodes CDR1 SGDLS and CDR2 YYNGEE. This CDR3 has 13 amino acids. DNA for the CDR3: TGTGCCAGCAGCCCCCAACAGGGAAGTGGCTACACCTTC. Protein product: CASSPQQGSGYTF.

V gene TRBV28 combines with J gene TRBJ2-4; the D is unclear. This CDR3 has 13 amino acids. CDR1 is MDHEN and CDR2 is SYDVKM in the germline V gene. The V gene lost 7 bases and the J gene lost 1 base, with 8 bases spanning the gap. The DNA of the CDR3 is TGTGCCAGCACCCCTTCGGCCAAAAACATTCAGTACTTC. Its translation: CASTPSAKNIQYF.

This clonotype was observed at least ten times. CDR3 protein: CASSLVTPYNEQFF. CDR3 nucleotides: TGCGCCAGCAGCTTGGTTACCCCCTACAATGAGCAGTTCTTC. The V gene is TRBV5-1, the J gene TRBJ2-1; D unclear. Germline values: CDR1 SGHRS, CDR2 YFSETQ. The germline V and J ends were trimmed by 0 bases and 2 bases, with 6 bases remaining between them. The CDR3 totals 14 residues.

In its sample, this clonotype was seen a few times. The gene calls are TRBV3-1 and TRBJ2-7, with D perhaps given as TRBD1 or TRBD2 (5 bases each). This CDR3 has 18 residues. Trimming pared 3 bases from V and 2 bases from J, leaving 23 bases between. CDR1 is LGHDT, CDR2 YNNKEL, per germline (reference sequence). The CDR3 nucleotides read TGTGCCAGCAGCCAGACCGGCTCCCCGAGGGGCAGACCCTACGAGCAGTACTTC. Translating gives CASSQTGSPRGRPYEQYF.

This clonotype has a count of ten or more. In DNA form, the CDR3 reads TGCAGTGCTAGAGATGGCAACGCTCTAGCGGGAGTCTGTAATGAGCAGTTCTTC. Translating gives CSARDGNALAGVCNEQFF. V is TRBV20-1 and J is TRBJ2-1; 10 bases fit TRBD2. Germline trimming cut 0 bases from V and 7 bases from J; bases unmatched to any gene: 15. The length of the CDR3 is 18 residues. The germline gives CDR1 DFQATT, CDR2 SNEGSKA (reference sequence).

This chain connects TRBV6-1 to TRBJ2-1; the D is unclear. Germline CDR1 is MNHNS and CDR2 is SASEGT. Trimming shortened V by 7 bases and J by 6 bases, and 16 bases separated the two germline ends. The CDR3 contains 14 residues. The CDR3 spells CASKTDPNGNEQFF. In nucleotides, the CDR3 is TGTGCCAGCAAGACGGACCCCAACGGCAATGAGCAGTTCTTC.

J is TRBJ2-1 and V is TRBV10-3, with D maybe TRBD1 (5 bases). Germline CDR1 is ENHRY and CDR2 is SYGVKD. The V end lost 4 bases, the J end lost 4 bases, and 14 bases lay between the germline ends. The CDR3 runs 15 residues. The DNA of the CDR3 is TGTGCCATCAGTGTAGGGCTCTCAGGGTACAATGAGCAGTTCTTC. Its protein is CAISVGLSGYNEQFF.

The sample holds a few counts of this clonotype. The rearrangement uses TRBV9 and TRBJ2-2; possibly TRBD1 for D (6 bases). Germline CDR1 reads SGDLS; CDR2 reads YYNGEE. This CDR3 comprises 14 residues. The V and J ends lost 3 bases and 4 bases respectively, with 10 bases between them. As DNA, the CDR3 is TGTGCCAGCAGCGAAACAGGGATCACCGGGGAGCTGTTTTTT. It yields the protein CASSETGITGELFF. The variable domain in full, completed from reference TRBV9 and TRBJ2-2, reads DSGVTQTPKHLITATGQRVTLRCSPRSGDLSVYWYQQSLDQGLQFLIQYYNGEERAKGNILERFSAQQFPDLHSELNLSSLELGDSALYFCASSETGITGELFFGEGSRLTVL.

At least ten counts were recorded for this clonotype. CDR3 in amino acids: CSATTKTSYNEQFF. Written as DNA, the CDR3 is TGCAGTGCTACCACAAAAACCTCCTACAATGAGCAGTTCTTC. The rearrangement joins TRBV20-1 to TRBJ2-1; unclear D gene. The CDR3 has 14 amino acids. The germline V gene has CDR1 DFQATT and CDR2 SNEGSKA (reference sequence). V lost 4 bases and J 0 bases, leaving 10 bases between the germline ends.

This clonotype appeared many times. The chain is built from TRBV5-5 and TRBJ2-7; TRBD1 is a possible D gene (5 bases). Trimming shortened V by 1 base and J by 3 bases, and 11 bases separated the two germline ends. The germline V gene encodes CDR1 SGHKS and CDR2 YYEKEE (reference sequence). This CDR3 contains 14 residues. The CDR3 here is CASSLRGDSYEQYF. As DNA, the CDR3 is TGTGCCAGCAGCTTGAGGGGTGACAGCTACGAGCAGTACTTC.

In nucleotides, the CDR3 is TGCGCCAGCAGCCAGACCCGGGGAGACGAAGCTTTCTTT. Translated, it gives CASSQTRGDEAFF. The chain combines TRBV4-1 with TRBJ1-1; D not resolved. V lost 3 bases to trimming and J lost 8 bases, with 13 bases between them. The CDR3 contains 13 residues. Germline V gene sequence: CDR1 MGHRA, CDR2 YSYEKL.

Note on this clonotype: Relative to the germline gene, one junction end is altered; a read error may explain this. This CDR3 reads CASSLGAGTNCEPYF. Here the CDR3 DNA reads TGTGCCAGCAGCTTAGGGGCAGGCACTAACTGCGAGCCGTACTTC. The chain uses TRBV11-2 and TRBJ2-7; D unresolved. CDR3 length: 15 amino acids. From germline, CDR1 is SGHAT and CDR2 FQNNGV.